These 19 T cell receptor beta chains originate from one sample sequenced in a study of OX40 agonist ivuxolimab in advanced cancers. The table came from immunoSEQ multiplex PCR; TCRdb's copy has only in-frame clones and leaves some out. The table has 60,000 to 95,000 clones, 85% seen once. Sequenced here: CD4+ or CD8+ T cells sorted from blood, sampled in a trial of the OX40 agonist ivuxolimab. The receptors derive from an adult with an advanced solid tumor such as melanoma, head and neck, liver or kidney cancer.

The V and J genes are TRBV5-1 and TRBJ2-7; 9 bases are a match to TRBD1. This CDR3 region has 17 residues. The trim removed 0 bases at V and 5 bases at J, leaving 12 bases unmatched. CDR1 and CDR2 from the germline V gene are SGHRS and YFSETQ. In DNA, the CDR3 is TGCGCCAGCAGCTTGGTGCCCCCAGGGACAGGGACCCACGAGCAGTACTTC. Amino acid sequence: CASSLVPPGTGTHEQYF.

V usage is TRBV11-2 and J usage is TRBJ2-5; tentative D call: TRBD2 (5 bases). V lost 3 bases and J 2 bases, leaving 16 bases between the germline ends. The CDR3 sequence is 16 residues long. Germline values: CDR1 SGHAT, CDR2 FQNNGV. The CDR3 region has the DNA TGTGCCAGCAGCTTGCTAATCGGGGATACTCAAGAGACCCAGTACTTC. As protein: CASSLLIGDTQETQYF.

The CDR3 protein is CASRGREGLGTEAFF. Here the CDR3 DNA reads TGTGCCAGCAGGGGCAGGGAGGGTTTAGGCACTGAAGCTTTCTTT. The chain joins TRBV6-1 to TRBJ1-1; weak D call: TRBD1 (5 bases). The V gene's germline CDR1 is MNHNS and CDR2 SASEGT. The V end lost 6 bases, the J end lost 4 bases, and 18 bases lay between the germline ends. The CDR3 totals 15 residues.

The V call is TRBV6-4, the J call TRBJ1-1; TRBD1 matches at 7 bases. Germline lookup yields CDR1 MRHNA and CDR2 SNTAGT. V lost 3 bases to trimming and J lost 5 bases; unmatched junction nucleotides: 9. The CDR3 sequence is 15 residues long. The CDR3 DNA sequence: TGTGCCAGCAGTGAGAGATCGACAGGGAAGACTGAAGCTTTCTTT. It is translated as CASSERSTGKTEAFF.

The chain has TRBV7-6 and TRBJ2-1; 12 bases match TRBD2. With 4 bases clipped from V and 7 bases from J, the junction kept 5 bases outside the gene matches. CDR1 and CDR2 (germline): SGHVS, FNYEAQ. The length of the CDR3 is 15 residues. CDR3 DNA sequence: TGTGCCAGCAGCTCCGGACTAGCGGGGAGTAATGAGCAGTTCTTC. This sequence encodes CASSSGLAGSNEQFF.

The chain combines TRBV7-8 with TRBJ1-3, with 7 bases lining up with TRBD1. CDR3 length: 16 amino acids. Trimming at V came to 2 bases and at J to 0 bases, leaving 4 bases not matched to a gene. Germline V gene data show CDR1 as SGHVS and CDR2 as FQNEAQ. The CDR3 bases are TGTGCCAGCAGCTTAAAAGCAGGGGGCTCTGGAAACACCATATATTTT. This codes for CASSLKAGGSGNTIYF.

The chain has TRBV30 and TRBJ2-7; D unclear. Germline V gene lookup returns CDR1 GTSNPN and CDR2 SVGIG (reference sequence). This CDR3 region has 12 residues. V was trimmed by 8 bases and J by 0 bases, leaving 11 bases between them. CDR3 sequence reads: CAGLRVSYEQYF. Written as DNA, the CDR3 is TGTGCCGGGCTACGGGTCTCCTACGAGCAGTACTTC.

The rearrangement joins TRBV11-2 to TRBJ1-1; D gene ambiguous. V was pared by 5 bases and J by 0 bases, with 7 bases between. Germline CDR1 and CDR2: SGHAT and FQNNGV. The CDR3 extends over 13 amino acids. The CDR3 loop is CASSKTLNTEAFF. The DNA for the CDR3 is TGTGCCAGCAGCAAGACCTTGAACACTGAAGCTTTCTTT.

V and J are TRBV4-3 and TRBJ1-1; a possible D gene is TRBD1 (5 bases). Germline CDR1 is LGHNA and CDR2 is YSLEER. V lost 0 bases and J 3 bases, leaving 14 bases between the germline ends. This CDR3 region has 16 residues. The DNA of the CDR3 is TGCGCCAGCAGCCAAGATGGGGCAGGCTGGGACACTGAAGCTTTCTTT. Encoded protein: CASSQDGAGWDTEAFF.

V and J are TRBV29-1 and TRBJ1-3, with D uncertain. Germline lookup yields CDR1 SQVTM and CDR2 ANQGSEA. This CDR3 contains 11 residues. Trimming removed 7 bases from V and 7 bases from J, with 11 bases in between. The chain's CDR3 is CSAEVGNTIYF. CDR3 in DNA: TGCAGCGCCGAGGTGGGGAACACCATATATTTT.

This chain connects TRBV6-6 to TRBJ1-5; a weak D match, TRBD1 (5 bases). This CDR3 spans 16 amino acids. The germline gives CDR1 MNHNY, CDR2 SVGAGI (reference sequence). V shed 6 bases and J shed 5 bases, with 20 bases lying between them. The CDR3 nucleotides are TGTGCCAGCAGCCTTCGGGGAGGGGACGGTTATCAGCCCCAGCATTTT. Translated, it gives CASSLRGGDGYQPQHF.

This clone was counted a single time. The chain is built from TRBV6-6 and TRBJ1-5, with 7 nucleotides matching TRBD1. This CDR3 has 14 residues. Per the germline V gene, CDR1 is MNHNY and CDR2 is SVGAGI (reference sequence). V shed 6 bases, J shed 2 bases, and the junction held 4 bases outside the gene matches. The CDR3 protein is CASRVDRGNQPQHF. CDR3 DNA sequence: TGTGCCAGCAGGGTAGACAGGGGCAATCAGCCCCAGCATTTT.

This rearrangement joins TRBV7-2 to TRBJ1-2; a weak D match, TRBD1 (5 bases). V was shortened by 0 bases and J by 1 base, with 9 bases between the two germline ends. The germline CDR1 and CDR2 sequences are SGHTA and FQGNSA. This CDR3 region has 15 residues. The CDR3 sequence is CASSLAMTVNYGYTF. Written as DNA, the CDR3 is TGTGCCAGCAGCTTAGCAATGACAGTTAACTATGGCTACACCTTC.

V usage is TRBV6-6 and J usage is TRBJ2-3; D perhaps matches TRBD2 (5 bases). The V end was cut by 4 bases, the J end by 4 bases, with 18 bases between. The CDR3 consists of 16 residues. Germline assignment: CDR1 MNHNY and CDR2 SVGAGI (reference sequence). CDR3 DNA sequence: TGTGCCAGCAGTTCCCCCGAACTAGAGGGCGCAGATACGCAGTATTTT. It codes for CASSSPELEGADTQYF.

In this sample, this clone turned up once. The chain combines TRBV7-2 with TRBJ1-1; D gene uncertain. V lost 6 bases and J 0 bases, leaving 11 bases between the germline ends. The germline gives CDR1 SGHTA, CDR2 FQGNSA. This CDR3 has 14 amino acids. Here the CDR3 reads CASSLKYMNTEAFF. CDR3 nucleotide sequence: TGTGCCAGCAGTTTAAAATACATGAACACTGAAGCTTTCTTT. The full variable domain, with the rest looked up from reference TRBV7-2 and TRBJ1-1, is GAGVSQSPSNKVTEKGKDVELRCDPISGHTALYWYRQSLGQGLEFLIYFQGNSAPDKSGLPSDRFSAERTGGSVSTLTIQRTQQEDSAVYLCASSLKYMNTEAFFGQGTRLTVV.

The chain's CDR3 is CASSVVGQGWDTGELFF. The CDR3 DNA is TGTGCCAGCAGCGTAGTGGGTCAGGGGTGGGACACCGGGGAGCTGTTTTTT. V and J are TRBV9 and TRBJ2-2, with a possible D match to TRBD1 (6 bases). V was cut by 0 bases and J by 3 bases, with 15 bases left in between. CDR3 length equals 17 residues. The germline V gene has CDR1 SGDLS and CDR2 YYNGEE.

The chain has TRBV7-9 and TRBJ1-2, with 7 bases identical to TRBD1. Trimming took 5 bases from V and 3 from J; bases not matched to a gene: 12. This CDR3 comprises 16 residues. In germline, CDR1 is SEHNR, CDR2 FQNEAQ (reference sequence). This CDR3 reads CASSITRGGMDYGYTF. CDR3 DNA sequence: TGTGCCAGCAGCATCACCAGGGGGGGCATGGACTATGGCTACACCTTC.

This chain uses TRBV13 with TRBJ2-3; 9 positions match TRBD2. Germline V gene sequence: CDR1 PRHDT, CDR2 FYEKMQ (reference sequence). This CDR3 has 17 residues. J gave up 6 bases and V 5 bases, and 15 bases lay outside the gene matches. In nucleotides, the CDR3 is TGTGCCAGCAGCCCACCCCGGGGCGGGGGGGCTTTTGATACGCAGTATTTT. Translation gives CASSPPRGGGAFDTQYF.

The chain combines TRBV11-2 with TRBJ2-7, with D possibly TRBD1 on 5 matching bases. V dropped 1 base and J dropped 6 bases, with 7 bases sitting between them. This CDR3 contains 12 residues. Looked up from germline, CDR1 is SGHAT and CDR2 is FQNNGV. CDR3 region: CASSLGRAEQYF. The CDR3 nucleotides read TGTGCCAGCAGCTTAGGCAGGGCCGAGCAGTACTTC.